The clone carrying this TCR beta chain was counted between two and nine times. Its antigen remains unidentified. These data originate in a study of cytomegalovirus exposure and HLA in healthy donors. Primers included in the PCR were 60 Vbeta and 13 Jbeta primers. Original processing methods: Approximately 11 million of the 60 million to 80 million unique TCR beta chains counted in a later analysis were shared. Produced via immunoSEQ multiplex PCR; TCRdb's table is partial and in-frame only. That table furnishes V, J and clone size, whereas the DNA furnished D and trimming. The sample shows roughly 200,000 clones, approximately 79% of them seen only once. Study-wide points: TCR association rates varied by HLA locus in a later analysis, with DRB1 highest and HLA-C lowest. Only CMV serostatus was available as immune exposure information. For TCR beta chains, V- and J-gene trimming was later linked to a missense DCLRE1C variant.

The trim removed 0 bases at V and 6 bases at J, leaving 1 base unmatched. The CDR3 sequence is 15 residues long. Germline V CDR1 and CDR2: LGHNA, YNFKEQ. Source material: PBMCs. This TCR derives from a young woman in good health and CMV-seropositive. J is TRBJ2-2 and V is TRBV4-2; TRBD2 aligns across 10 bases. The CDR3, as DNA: TGTGCCAGCAGCCAAGAAGCGGGGGGGGCCGGGGAGCTGTTTTTT. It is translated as CASSQEAGGAGELFF.